This T cell receptor (beta chain) came from a study of tumor-infiltrating lymphocytes in primary liver carcinoma. The investigators made TCR beta cDNA from approximately 500 ng total RNA, using a constant-region primer. Slightly modified ARM-PCR served as the procedure for the TCR beta libraries. These libraries came from three rounds of nested multiplex PCR. Investigators reported that the first two PCR rounds, at 10 cycles each, used TRBV1-TRBV30 forward primers with a C-beta reverse primer. TCRdb independently ran MiXCR on the multiplex PCR reads; one entry per CDR3 protein. The sample yields fewer than 75,000 distinct CDR3 sequences, over 60% seen once. Joint extraction of RNA and DNA used 20-30 mg of bulk tissue that was unsorted. Concerning this clonotype: A much larger clone is a single base away; this may be a read error.

V lost 7 bases, J lost 0 bases, and 11 bases lay in between. Germline CDR1 is SEHNR and CDR2 is FQNEAQ (reference sequence). This CDR3 is 14 amino acids long. The material sequenced was liver tumor tissue from sampling region 4. Subset reported: tumor region T4, right-lateral pole. This sequence was found in a man aged 35 to 55 with primary liver carcinoma and hepatitis B virus infection. This chain joins TRBV7-9 and TRBJ2-3; D remains unclear. CDR3 loop: CASNTSVSTDTQYF. DNA for the CDR3: TGTGCCAGCAACACCTCAGTGAGCACAGATACGCAGTATTTT.